The rows below give T cell receptor beta chains drawn from one sample of a study of Graves' ophthalmopathy and Graves' hyperthyroidism. TCRdb passed the multiplex PCR reads through MiXCR, listing each CDR3 protein once. The table shows 57,000 or so distinct CDR3 sequences, with approximately 45% occurring only once. Sequencing was carried out using peripheral blood. The source of these receptors is an adult woman with Graves' ophthalmopathy. Each CDR3 is given with its conserved first and last residue. D genes are given only for firm matches. The size of a clone is reported for some rows only, either as once, few or many, or as a class for expanded clones.

>TRBV5-5|.|TRBJ2-1|.
CASSSYRVGTGEQFF
TGTGCCAGCAGCTCATACAGGGTGGGCACCGGGGAGCAGTTCTTC
>TRBV11-2|many|TRBJ2-5|TRBD2
CASSPSGEGETQYF
TGTGCCAGCAGCCCTAGCGGGGAGGGCGAGACCCAGTACTTC
>TRBV2|many|TRBJ1-1|.
CASSETRGYTEAFF
TGTGCCAGCAGTGAAACCAGGGGTTATACTGAAGCTTTCTTT
>TRBV7-3|many|TRBJ2-5|TRBD2
CASSWGTSGSGETQYF
TGTGCCAGCAGCTGGGGCACTAGCGGGAGCGGAGAGACCCAGTACTTC
>TRBV7-2|.|TRBJ1-2|.
CASSLDPGTHYGYTF
TGTGCCAGCAGCTTAGACCCCGGGACGCACTATGGCTACACCTTC
>TRBV28|many|TRBJ1-5|.
CASDQQPSNQPQHF
TGTGCCAGCGACCAACAGCCTAGCAATCAGCCCCAGCATTTT
>TRBV7-2|many|TRBJ2-1|TRBD2
CASSTSGRADYNEQFF
TGTGCCAGCAGCACTAGCGGGAGGGCCGACTACAATGAGCAGTTCTTC
>TRBV6-1|many|TRBJ2-7|.
CASSESGRTYEQYF
TGTGCCAGCAGTGAATCGGGCAGGACCTACGAGCAGTACTTC
>TRBV28|few|TRBJ2-5|TRBD1
CASRGTGPGETQYF
TGTGCCAGCAGGGGGACAGGGCCTGGGGAGACCCAGTACTTC
>TRBV5-1|many|TRBJ2-1|.
CASSLGEFSYNEQFF
TGCGCCAGCAGCTTGGGGGAGTTCTCCTACAATGAGCAGTTCTTC
>TRBV7-9|.|TRBJ2-5|.
CASSLPRVGETQYF
TGTGCCAGCAGCTTACCAAGAGTGGGGGAGACCCAGTACTTC
>TRBV19|once|TRBJ1-1|.
CASSPGWGTEAFF
TGTGCCAGTAGTCCCGGATGGGGCACTGAAGCTTTCTTT
>TRBV6-5|many|TRBJ2-7|.
CASSRLASYANEQYF
TGTGCCAGCAGCCGTCTAGCGTCCTACGCCAACGAGCAGTACTTC
>TRBV3-1|few|TRBJ2-1|TRBD2
CASSQPGGGKSEQFF
TGTGCCAGCAGCCAACCCGGGGGGGGAAAGAGTGAGCAGTTCTTC
>TRBV10-3|many|TRBJ1-1|.
CAISESRNTEAFF
TGTGCCATCAGTGAGTCGCGGAACACTGAAGCTTTCTTT
>TRBV2|many|TRBJ2-2|.
CASSEVPGTGELFF
TGTGCCAGCAGTGAAGTCCCAGGGACGGGGGAGCTGTTTTTT
>TRBV19|many|TRBJ2-7|.
CASIRQGIYEQYF
TGTGCCAGTATCCGGCAGGGGATTTACGAGCAGTACTTC
>TRBV7-2|.|TRBJ2-1|TRBD1
CASSLAAGQGQFF
TGTGCCAGCAGCTTAGCCGCAGGACAGGGGCAGTTCTTC
>TRBV9|.|TRBJ1-5|TRBD1
CASSAPTGGNQPQHF
TGTGCCAGCAGCGCGCCGACAGGGGGCAATCAGCCCCAGCATTTT
>TRBV6-4|.|TRBJ2-3|TRBD1
CASSDRQGARNEQYF
TGTGCCAGCAGCGACCGGCAGGGGGCTAGAAATGAGCAGTATTTT
>TRBV12-3/TRBV12-4|many|TRBJ2-5|.
CASSLRSGLIQETQYF
TGTGCCAGCAGTTTAAGGAGCGGATTGATTCAAGAGACCCAGTACTTC
>TRBV20-1|many|TRBJ2-1|TRBD2
CSAPALAGMNNEQFF
TGCAGTGCTCCGGCTCTAGCGGGTATGAACAATGAGCAGTTCTTC
>TRBV7-6|.|TRBJ1-5|.
CASSLTQVSDSQETQHF
TGTGCCAGCAGCTTAACCCAAGTTTCCGACAGTCAAGAGACCCAGCATTTT
>TRBV9|.|TRBJ2-1|.
CASSLRDAGEQFF
TGTGCCAGCAGCCTGCGGGACGCGGGAGAGCAGTTCTTC
>TRBV20-1|few|TRBJ2-1|TRBD2
CSAHLTKGLAGQWQFF
TGCAGTGCTCACCTGACTAAGGGACTAGCGGGACAGTGGCAGTTCTTC
>TRBV12-3/TRBV12-4|many|TRBJ2-3|TRBD2
CASRLAGTDTQYF
TGTGCCAGCAGACTAGCGGGCACAGATACGCAGTATTTT
>TRBV3-1|many|TRBJ2-7|TRBD2
CAAGLAGGYEQYF
TGTGCCGCTGGACTAGCGGGAGGCTACGAGCAGTACTTC
>TRBV6-6|many|TRBJ2-7|TRBD2
CASSSRTRLYEQYF
TGTGCCAGCAGTTCCAGGACTAGGCTTTACGAGCAGTACTTC
>TRBV4-2|many|TRBJ1-5|.
CASSQIGGQPQHF
TGTGCCAGCAGCCAAATTGGGGGCCAGCCCCAGCATTTT
>TRBV29-1|.|TRBJ1-4|.
CSVDGGSGRAYNEKLFF
TGCAGCGTTGACGGAGGTAGCGGGAGGGCCTACAATGAAAAACTGTTTTTT
>TRBV2|many|TRBJ2-3|TRBD1
CASSGRGRWDTQYF
TGTGCCAGCAGCGGCAGGGGGCGGTGGGATACGCAGTATTTT
>TRBV20-1|many|TRBJ2-1|TRBD2
CSAMVGGSSYNEQFF
TGCAGTGCTATGGTGGGAGGGTCTTCCTACAATGAGCAGTTCTTC
>TRBV5-8|many|TRBJ2-5|TRBD1
CASSTDRIPETQYF
TGTGCCAGCAGCACGGACAGGATTCCTGAGACCCAGTACTTC
>TRBV7-2|.|TRBJ1-2|.
CASSSHFQGLFGYTF
TGTGCCAGCAGCTCCCACTTTCAGGGACTCTTTGGCTACACCTTC
>TRBV7-6|medium-sized|TRBJ1-1|.
CASTAGQLNTEAFF
TGTGCCAGCACCGCCGGACAGCTGAACACTGAAGCTTTCTTT
>TRBV7-2|.|TRBJ1-5|.
CASSLAGSNQPQHF
TGTGCCAGCAGCTTAGCCGGGAGCAATCAGCCCCAGCATTTT
>TRBV12-3/TRBV12-4|many|TRBJ2-7|TRBD2
CASSLTSGSHEQYF
TGTGCCAGCAGTTTAACTAGCGGGTCCCACGAGCAGTACTTC
>TRBV19|many|TRBJ2-7|TRBD2
CASSPGTSYEQYF
TGTGCCAGTAGTCCCGGGACTAGCTACGAGCAGTACTTC
>TRBV20-1|.|TRBJ2-3|TRBD2
CSASGLAGDTQYF
TGCAGTGCTAGTGGGCTAGCGGGTGATACGCAGTATTTT
>TRBV19|many|TRBJ2-3|TRBD2
CASSPTASGASTDTQYF
TGTGCCAGTAGTCCTACGGCAAGCGGGGCTAGCACAGATACGCAGTATTTT
>TRBV6-2/TRBV6-3|many|TRBJ2-7|.
CASSYATRKYEQYF
TGTGCCAGCAGTTACGCGACTAGGAAGTACGAGCAGTACTTC
>TRBV9|.|TRBJ1-1|.
CASSVTGLDTEAFF
TGTGCCAGCAGCGTCACCGGGTTAGACACTGAAGCTTTCTTT
>TRBV7-2|.|TRBJ2-1|.
CASSQTDTGGSNEQFF
TGTGCCAGCAGCCAGACGGACACCGGGGGCTCCAATGAGCAGTTCTTC
>TRBV29-1|many|TRBJ2-4|TRBD2
CSAARLAGSLAKNIQYF
TGCAGCGCCGCTCGACTAGCGGGCTCCCTAGCCAAAAACATTCAGTACTTC
>TRBV6-7|.|TRBJ2-6|.
CASRALDSGANVLTF
TGTGCCAGCAGGGCCCTGGACTCAGGGGCCAACGTCCTGACTTTC